This TCR beta chain derives from a study of T cell changes during pregnancy in multiple sclerosis. This clone was counted a single time. V lost 2 bases, J lost 0 bases, and 1 base stayed unmatched. The CDR3 is 15 residues long. From germline, CDR1 is KGHSH and CDR2 LQKENI. The repertoire was sequenced with immunoSEQ multiplex PCR; TCRdb's copy has only in-frame clones and lacks some. There are some 49,000 clones in the sample; about 91% occur only once, and 0.3% to 0.45% lies in the top ten. The source is a female donor in good health, enrolled as a control in a pregnancy study. The rearrangement links TRBV18 to TRBJ2-3; TRBD2 aligns across 8 bases. The specimen was CD4+ T cells from peripheral blood mononuclear cells, collected in the second trimester of pregnancy. CDR3 sequence (DNA): TGTGCCAGCTCACCAACGGGGGGGAGCACAGATACGCAGTATTTT. This sequence encodes CASSPTGGSTDTQYF. Full variable domain (missing parts from reference TRBV18 and TRBJ2-3): NAGVMQNPRHLVRRRGQEARLRCSPMKGHSHVYWYRQLPEEGLKFMVYLQKENIIDESGMPKERFSAEFPKEGPSILRIQQVVRGDSAAYFCASSPTGGSTDTQYFGPGTRLTVL.